The clone carrying this TCR beta chain came up many times. Its target is unknown. Amplification targeted TCR beta CDR3 regions from RNA transcripts. With the HTBI primer set, the TCR CDR3 went through a first round of RT-PCR. TCRdb re-called the multiplex PCR reads through MiXCR, storing one row per CDR3 protein. The sample yields hundreds of thousands of distinct CDR3 sequences, about 14% seen once. This record comes from a study of T cells in Graves' hyperthyroidism and ophthalmopathy. Study as a whole: The initial diagnosis was the point when peripheral blood was collected, ahead of any treatment. General study results and limits: A model built on 13 V-J features separated ophthalmopathy from stable hyperthyroidism.

The CDR3 runs to 17 residues. The V and J ends lost 3 bases and 3 bases, in that order; junction bases with no gene match: 11. The receptor was derived from a woman aged 45 to 65 with Graves' ophthalmopathy. The sample consisted of blood. The rearrangement links TRBV12-3 or TRBV12-4 to TRBJ2-5; 9 bases map to TRBD1. The CDR3 reads CASSFSLGQGTKETQYF. As DNA, the CDR3 is TGTGCCAGCAGTTTCAGTTTGGGACAGGGAACCAAAGAGACCCAGTACTTC.